The 15 T cell receptor beta chains given below trace back to one sample, sequenced in a study of graft-versus-host responses after intestinal transplantation. The table came from immunoSEQ multiplex PCR; TCRdb's copy has only in-frame clones and leaves some out. The sample gives roughly 20,000 clones, roughly 86% of which show up once; 8% to 9.5% is in the top ten. The material was PBMCs, obtained approximately 230 days after intestinal transplant. All receptors derive from a human patient who received an intestinal transplant, so some T cells may come from the graft donor.

This chain links TRBV7-8 with TRBJ1-2; D gene ambiguous. The CDR3 consists of 13 residues. Germline assignment: CDR1 SGHVS and CDR2 FQNEAQ. Between the trimmed V and J ends, which lost 5 bases and 8 bases, there was a span of 15 bases. CDR3 protein: CASSPRTAEGYTF. The CDR3 region has the DNA TGTGCCAGCAGCCCCCGTACAGCAGAAGGCTACACCTTC.

The chain carries TRBV4-1 and TRBJ2-3, with a possible D match to TRBD2 (5 bases). The germline V gene encodes CDR1 MGHRA and CDR2 YSYEKL. Trimming shortened V by 4 bases and J by 5 bases, and 7 bases separated the two germline ends. The CDR3 sequence is 12 residues long. CDR3 DNA sequence: TGCGCCAGCAGCCGAGGACTAGATACGCAGTATTTT. Amino acid sequence: CASSRGLDTQYF.

V and J are TRBV2 and TRBJ2-1; the D is unclear. This CDR3 is 10 amino acids long. Germline lookup yields CDR1 SNHLY and CDR2 FYNNEI. Between the trimmed V and J ends, which lost 6 bases and 4 bases, there was a span of 1 base. CDR3 loop: CASRYNEQFF. The DNA for the CDR3 is TGTGCCAGCAGATACAATGAGCAGTTCTTC.

This clone came up once. The genes are TRBV19 and TRBJ2-7; D may be TRBD2 (6 bases). In germline, CDR1 is LNHDA, CDR2 SQIVND (reference sequence). Trimming pared 3 bases from V and 6 bases from J, leaving 18 bases between. This CDR3 comprises 15 residues. As DNA, the CDR3 is TGTGCCAGTAGTATGCATAGCGGAGCCAGATCCGAGCAGTACTTC. Protein: CASSMHSGARSEQYF.

This chain joins TRBV7-9 and TRBJ2-2; D is undetermined. The CDR3 covers 13 residues. V was pared by 2 bases and J by 7 bases, with 8 bases between. Germline V lookup: CDR1 SEHNR, CDR2 FQNEAQ (reference sequence). CDR3 bases: TGTGCCAGCAGCTTAAATAGCCTCGGGGAGCTGTTTTTT. This sequence encodes CASSLNSLGELFF.

V gene TRBV18 combines with J gene TRBJ1-2; a possible D gene is TRBD1 (6 bases). V was pared by 3 bases and J by 4 bases, with 18 bases between. CDR3 length equals 16 residues. Germline V gene lookup returns CDR1 KGHSH and CDR2 LQKENI. For the CDR3, the DNA is TGTGCCAGCTCACCTATGGGGGCCAGCAACATCTATGGCTACACCTTC. Protein: CASSPMGASNIYGYTF.

V gene TRBV9 combines with J gene TRBJ1-2; D unresolved. Germline V gene sequence: CDR1 SGDLS, CDR2 YYNGEE. The CDR3 has 15 residues. The V end lost 1 base, the J end lost 1 base, and 11 bases lay between the germline ends. The CDR3 sequence is CASSVNERLNYGYTF. The CDR3 region has the DNA TGTGCCAGCAGCGTAAATGAGCGGCTTAACTATGGCTACACCTTC.

The rearrangement uses TRBV2 and TRBJ1-5, with a weak D call TRBD1 (6 bases). Trimming took off 3 bases at V and 4 bases at J, with 10 bases between the two ends. CDR1 and CDR2 (germline): SNHLY, FYNNEI. The CDR3 loop spans 14 amino acids. The CDR3 sequence: CASSDGQRNQPQHF. As DNA, the CDR3 is TGTGCCAGCAGTGATGGACAGAGAAATCAGCCCCAGCATTTT.

This clone has a single count. This chain's CDR3 is CASSQGRVQETQYF. For the CDR3, the DNA is TGTGCCAGCAGTCAAGGACGGGTACAAGAGACCCAGTACTTC. The rearrangement links TRBV7-8 to TRBJ2-5; D ambiguous. The CDR3 loop spans 14 amino acids. Trimming removed 6 bases at V and 2 bases at J, with 13 bases between. Germline-derived CDR1 and CDR2 are SGHVS and FQNEAQ.

The chain has TRBV5-6 and TRBJ2-3; perhaps TRBD1 as D (6 bases). The ends were cut back, 4 bases at V and 0 bases at J, with 12 bases in the middle. CDR3 length: 15 amino acids. CDR1 is SGHDT and CDR2 is YYEEEE in the germline V gene. The CDR3 bases are TGTGCCAGCAGCAAGGACAGTATTAGCACAGATACGCAGTATTTT. Translating gives CASSKDSISTDTQYF.

The rearrangement uses TRBV5-1 and TRBJ2-5, with D perhaps TRBD2 (6 bases). V was shortened by 0 bases and J by 5 bases, with 17 bases between the two germline ends. The CDR3 spans 16 residues. Looked up from germline, CDR1 is SGHRS and CDR2 is YFSETQ. In DNA form, the CDR3 reads TGCGCCAGCAGCTTGGCCCCTCCGGGTCGGGGGGAGACCCAGTACTTC. It specifies CASSLAPPGRGETQYF.

V is TRBV6-4 and J is TRBJ2-3; no clear D gene. V was clipped by 8 bases and J by 2 bases, with 17 bases between them. Per the germline V gene, CDR1 is MRHNA and CDR2 is SNTAGT. CDR3 size: 15 residues. CDR3 nucleotides: TGTGCCAGCGGTCCGTCTGCCGGGTCCACAGATACGCAGTATTTT. Residues: CASGPSAGSTDTQYF.

The V call is TRBV7-3, the J call TRBJ2-5; TRBD1 aligns across 7 bases. Germline V gene lookup returns CDR1 SGHTA and CDR2 FQGTGA. V gave up 3 bases and J gave up 5 bases; unmatched junction bases: 12. The CDR3 covers 16 residues. The CDR3 here is CASSFRHDRERETQYF. The CDR3, as DNA: TGTGCCAGCAGCTTCCGACACGACAGGGAGCGGGAGACCCAGTACTTC.

V is TRBV11-3 and J is TRBJ2-1; no reliable D call. CDR3 length equals 12 residues. Trimming removed 5 bases from V and 5 bases from J, with 7 bases in between. The germline gives CDR1 SGHNT, CDR2 YENEEA. The CDR3 sequence is CASSDANNEQFF. Here the CDR3 DNA reads TGTGCCAGCAGCGACGCGAACAATGAGCAGTTCTTC.

This rearrangement joins TRBV20-1 to TRBJ1-2; D is possibly TRBD1 (5 bases). Germline V gene data show CDR1 as DFQATT and CDR2 as SNEGSKA (reference sequence). V lost 6 bases, J lost 2 bases, and 7 bases lay in between. This CDR3 has 11 residues. This CDR3 is CSARQNYGYTF. CDR3 bases: TGCAGTGCAAGACAGAACTATGGCTACACCTTC.